The source of this TCR beta chain is a study of neurological immune-mediated disorders. Whole-study results and caveats: One cluster of related CDR3 sequences contained, by phylogenetic grouping, the repertoires of 18 of 34 multiple sclerosis patients and formed a possible signature.

This clonotype was counted ten times or more. What it recognizes is unknown. Each CDR3 protein gets one entry after TCRdb re-called the 5' RACE reads with MiXCR. The table shows about 19,000 distinct CDR3 sequences, with roughly 2.6% occurring only once. V was cut by 0 bases and J by 7 bases, with 13 bases left in between. This CDR3 has 15 amino acids. Germline values: CDR1 SGDLS, CDR2 YYNGEE. The unsorted libraries were prepared from 2 million PBMCs (stored at -80 C). The receptor's source is a woman in her late teens or twenties with multiple sclerosis. The J gene is TRBJ2-2, the V gene TRBV9; D is unresolved. Sequencing used PBMCs. The CDR3 spells CASSVDIENFGELFF. The CDR3 DNA reads as TGTGCCAGCAGCGTAGACATAGAAAACTTCGGGGAGCTGTTTTTT.